Listed below are T cell receptor beta chains from one sample, sequenced in a study of blood T cell repertoires in COVID-19. TCRdb's table, derived via immunoSEQ multiplex PCR, lists solely in-frame clones and lacks some. The sample lists fewer than 700,000 clones; roughly nine tenths were seen once. The sequenced sample consisted of peripheral blood. The source of these receptors is a woman in her forties or fifties with COVID-19, enrolled during active disease. CDR3s include the opening cysteine and the closing phenylalanine or tryptophan. The order of the fields is D gene, V gene, J gene, clone size, CDR3 length, CDR3 protein, CDR3 DNA. The D gene is left open where the match is weak. Only part of the rows carry a size: once, few, many, or a class if the clone is expanded.

D: TRBD1; V: TRBV5-1; J: TRBJ2-3; size: .; length: 15; CDR3: CASSRGTGAWDTQYF; DNA: TGCGCCAGCAGCCGGGGGACAGGGGCCTGGGATACGCAGTATTTT
D: .; V: TRBV7-3; J: TRBJ2-3; size: few; length: 14; CDR3: CASSLSLNTDTQYF; DNA: TGTGCCAGCAGCCTATCCTTAAACACAGATACGCAGTATTTT
D: .; V: TRBV2; J: TRBJ1-2; size: once; length: 13; CDR3: CASSDAAYYGYTF; DNA: TGTGCCAGCAGTGACGCGGCCTACTATGGCTACACCTTC
D: .; V: TRBV5-6; J: TRBJ1-2; size: .; length: 11; CDR3: CASRAGGGYTF; DNA: TGTGCCAGCAGGGCCGGAGGTGGCTACACCTTC
D: .; V: TRBV7-9; J: TRBJ2-5; size: .; length: 13; CDR3: CASSGDIQETQYF; DNA: TGTGCCAGCAGCGGGGACATTCAAGAGACCCAGTACTTC
D: .; V: TRBV4-1; J: TRBJ1-3; size: .; length: 15; CDR3: CASRLTTNSGNTIYF; DNA: TGCGCCAGCAGACTCACGACAAACTCTGGAAACACCATATATTTT
D: .; V: TRBV29-1; J: TRBJ2-7; size: .; length: 10; CDR3: CSVKEGEQYF; DNA: TGCAGCGTTAAGGAGGGCGAGCAGTACTTC
D: .; V: TRBV6-5; J: TRBJ2-4; size: .; length: 14; CDR3: CASRDIVAKNIQYF; DNA: TGTGCCAGCAGGGACATCGTAGCCAAAAACATTCAGTACTTC
D: TRBD1; V: TRBV11-2; J: TRBJ1-4; size: .; length: 14; CDR3: CASSRDRGSEKLFF; DNA: TGTGCCAGCAGCAGGGACAGGGGATCGGAAAAACTGTTTTTT
D: .; V: TRBV11-2; J: TRBJ2-1; size: .; length: 13; CDR3: CASSLGLNNEQFF; DNA: TGTGCCAGCAGCTTAGGGCTGAACAATGAGCAGTTCTTC
D: TRBD1; V: TRBV5-1; J: TRBJ1-2; size: .; length: 15; CDR3: CASSSGQGGNDGYTF; DNA: TGCGCCAGCAGCTCGGGACAGGGCGGCAATGATGGCTACACCTTC
D: .; V: TRBV14; J: TRBJ1-1; size: .; length: 15; CDR3: CASSQMGGYGTEAFF; DNA: TGTGCCAGCAGCCAAATGGGGGGGTATGGCACTGAAGCTTTCTTT
D: TRBD1; V: TRBV6-5; J: TRBJ1-1; size: .; length: 16; CDR3: CASSYRQGLKNTEAFF; DNA: TGTGCCAGCAGTTATCGACAGGGTTTGAAGAACACTGAAGCTTTCTTT
D: .; V: TRBV19; J: TRBJ2-7; size: .; length: 12; CDR3: CASSIGPGEQYF; DNA: TGTGCCAGTAGTATCGGCCCGGGCGAGCAGTACTTC
D: TRBD1; V: TRBV5-6; J: TRBJ1-4; size: .; length: 17; CDR3: CASSSGTGEATNEKLFF; DNA: TGTGCCAGCAGCTCCGGGACAGGGGAAGCAACTAATGAAAAACTGTTTTTT
D: .; V: TRBV5-5; J: TRBJ1-1; size: .; length: 15; CDR3: CASSPRQPENTEAFF; DNA: TGTGCCAGCAGCCCCCGACAGCCCGAGAACACTGAAGCTTTCTTT
D: TRBD2; V: TRBV2; J: TRBJ2-7; size: .; length: 15; CDR3: CASTTPGLAGGEQYF; DNA: TGTGCCAGCACCACACCCGGACTAGCGGGAGGCGAGCAGTACTTC
D: TRBD1; V: TRBV3-1/TRBV3-2; J: TRBJ2-1; size: .; length: 15; CDR3: CASSQVPGGYNEQFF; DNA: TGTGCCAGCAGCCAAGTACCAGGGGGCTACAATGAGCAGTTCTTC
D: .; V: TRBV2; J: TRBJ1-2; size: .; length: 12; CDR3: CASSVWPRGYTF; DNA: TGTGCCAGCAGTGTTTGGCCTAGGGGCTACACCTTC
D: TRBD2; V: TRBV3-1/TRBV3-2; J: TRBJ2-7; size: .; length: 15; CDR3: CASSQGSGGANEQYF; DNA: TGTGCCAGCAGCCAAGGGAGCGGGGGGGCCAACGAGCAGTACTTC
D: .; V: TRBV10-1; J: TRBJ1-1; size: .; length: 12; CDR3: CASSDLNTEAFF; DNA: TGCGCCAGCAGTGACTTGAACACTGAAGCTTTCTTT
D: .; V: TRBV18; J: TRBJ1-1; size: .; length: 19; CDR3: CASSPVSQGPPKGNTEAFF; DNA: TGTGCCAGCTCACCAGTATCTCAGGGTCCCCCGAAGGGGAACACTGAAGCTTTCTTT
D: .; V: TRBV19; J: TRBJ2-3; size: .; length: 18; CDR3: CASSPTSLRTGKTDTQYF; DNA: TGTGCCAGTAGTCCGACTTCCTTAAGAACAGGGAAGACAGATACGCAGTATTTT
D: .; V: TRBV12-3/TRBV12-4; J: TRBJ1-1; size: .; length: 13; CDR3: CASRYSGDTEAFF; DNA: TGTGCCAGCAGGTACTCAGGGGACACTGAAGCTTTCTTT
D: TRBD1; V: TRBV2; J: TRBJ2-2; size: .; length: 15; CDR3: CASSARTGTTGELFF; DNA: TGTGCCAGCAGTGCTCGGACAGGTACCACCGGGGAGCTGTTTTTT
D: .; V: TRBV7-9; J: TRBJ1-2; size: .; length: 13; CDR3: CASRQGDHYGYTF; DNA: TGTGCCAGCAGGCAGGGTGACCACTATGGCTACACCTTC
D: .; V: TRBV30; J: TRBJ1-1; size: .; length: 13; CDR3: CAWTGTTNTEAFF; DNA: TGTGCCTGGACCGGGACAACGAACACTGAAGCTTTCTTT
D: .; V: TRBV5-6; J: TRBJ1-4; size: .; length: 13; CDR3: CASSLGPDEKLFF; DNA: TGTGCCAGCAGCTTGGGTCCCGATGAAAAACTGTTTTTT
D: .; V: TRBV5-1; J: TRBJ1-4; size: .; length: 18; CDR3: CASSPDVQGGTTNEKLFF; DNA: TGCGCCAGCAGCCCAGACGTACAGGGTGGTACGACTAATGAAAAACTGTTTTTT
D: .; V: TRBV6-5; J: TRBJ2-1; size: .; length: 16; CDR3: CASSYYGQGGYNEQFF; DNA: TGTGCCAGCAGTTATTACGGACAGGGAGGGTACAATGAGCAGTTCTTC
D: TRBD1; V: TRBV2; J: TRBJ1-2; size: few; length: 14; CDR3: CATSTGQGDYGYTF; DNA: TGTGCCACCTCTACCGGACAGGGGGATTATGGCTACACCTTC
D: .; V: TRBV2; J: TRBJ1-1; size: .; length: 16; CDR3: CASSEALREANIEAFF; DNA: TGTGCCAGCAGTGAAGCGCTTCGGGAGGCTAACATTGAAGCTTTCTTT
D: .; V: TRBV6-7; J: TRBJ2-1; size: once; length: 14; CDR3: CASSYVISYNEQFF; DNA: TGTGCCAGCAGTTACGTAATCTCCTACAATGAGCAGTTCTTC
D: TRBD1; V: TRBV11-2; J: TRBJ1-2; size: .; length: 17; CDR3: CASSLATPGTGGYGYTF; DNA: TGTGCCAGCAGCTTAGCAACCCCCGGGACAGGGGGCTATGGCTACACCTTC
D: .; V: TRBV12-3/TRBV12-4; J: TRBJ1-2; size: .; length: 13; CDR3: CASSLAGVYGYTF; DNA: TGTGCCAGCAGTTTAGCAGGGGTCTATGGCTACACCTTC
D: .; V: TRBV10-3; J: TRBJ2-3; size: .; length: 16; CDR3: CAISEDKHSSTDTQYF; DNA: TGTGCCATCAGTGAGGACAAGCACTCTAGCACAGATACGCAGTATTTT
D: .; V: TRBV28; J: TRBJ1-1; size: once; length: 12; CDR3: CASSLSGFSAFF; DNA: TGTGCCAGCAGTTTATCAGGGTTTAGTGCTTTCTTT
D: .; V: TRBV6-2/TRBV6-3; J: TRBJ1-1; size: .; length: 14; CDR3: CASSNQGLHTEAFF; DNA: TGTGCCAGCAGTAACCAGGGGCTTCACACTGAAGCTTTCTTT
D: TRBD2; V: TRBV24-1; J: TRBJ2-7; size: once; length: 16; CDR3: CATSDPTSGGLSEQYF; DNA: TGTGCCACCAGTGACCCGACTAGCGGGGGCCTTTCTGAGCAGTACTTC
D: TRBD1; V: TRBV27; J: TRBJ2-1; size: .; length: 16; CDR3: CASSPQTGFGGHEQFF; DNA: TGTGCCAGCAGTCCTCAGACAGGGTTCGGCGGCCATGAGCAGTTCTTC
D: .; V: TRBV6-6; J: TRBJ1-2; size: .; length: 13; CDR3: CASSTGGYRGYTF; DNA: TGTGCCAGCAGTACCGGAGGGTATCGTGGCTACACCTTC
D: .; V: TRBV5-1; J: TRBJ1-1; size: .; length: 13; CDR3: CASMESLNTEAFF; DNA: TGCGCCAGCATGGAGAGCTTGAACACTGAAGCTTTCTTT
D: .; V: TRBV2; J: TRBJ2-3; size: .; length: 17; CDR3: CASSELKDTISTDTQYF; DNA: TGTGCCAGCAGTGAATTGAAGGACACAATCAGCACAGATACGCAGTATTTT
D: .; V: TRBV10-1; J: TRBJ2-3; size: .; length: 15; CDR3: CASSGRGGLADTQYF; DNA: TGCGCCAGCAGTGGCAGGGGCGGTTTGGCAGATACGCAGTATTTT
D: TRBD1; V: TRBV15; J: TRBJ2-5; size: .; length: 15; CDR3: CATSRDDRGGETQYF; DNA: TGTGCCACCAGCAGAGATGACAGGGGTGGAGAGACCCAGTACTTC
D: .; V: TRBV3-1/TRBV3-2; J: TRBJ2-7; size: .; length: 12; CDR3: CASSQGRDEQYF; DNA: TGTGCCAGCAGCCAAGGTAGAGACGAGCAGTACTTC
D: .; V: TRBV11-2; J: TRBJ1-2; size: .; length: 13; CDR3: CASRGGSVYGYTF; DNA: TGTGCCAGCCGGGGGGGCAGCGTTTATGGCTACACCTTC
D: .; V: TRBV10-2; J: TRBJ2-7; size: .; length: 15; CDR3: CASSAFLTGSYEQYF; DNA: TGCGCCAGCAGTGCCTTTTTGACAGGATCCTACGAGCAGTACTTC
D: .; V: TRBV7-3; J: TRBJ2-3; size: .; length: 14; CDR3: CASSLSGPVDTQYF; DNA: TGTGCCAGCAGCTTAAGTGGTCCGGTCGATACGCAGTATTTT
D: .; V: TRBV9; J: TRBJ2-2; size: few; length: 17; CDR3: CASSVDPPPGVRGELFF; DNA: TGTGCCAGCAGCGTAGATCCTCCCCCAGGGGTCAGGGGGGAGCTGTTTTTT
D: .; V: TRBV7-2; J: TRBJ2-7; size: .; length: 15; CDR3: CASSLKAGHTYEQYF; DNA: TGTGCCAGCAGCTTAAAGGCGGGGCACACCTACGAGCAGTACTTC
D: .; V: TRBV5-6; J: TRBJ1-2; size: .; length: 13; CDR3: CASSWESRGGYTF; DNA: TGTGCCAGCAGCTGGGAGTCCCGCGGGGGCTACACCTTC
D: .; V: TRBV5-1; J: TRBJ1-4; size: .; length: 14; CDR3: CASSLSATNEKLFF; DNA: TGCGCCAGCAGCCTCTCTGCAACTAATGAAAAACTGTTTTTT
D: TRBD1; V: TRBV28; J: TRBJ2-5; size: .; length: 14; CDR3: CASSPRTGEETQYF; DNA: TGTGCCAGCAGTCCCCGGACAGGGGAAGAGACCCAGTACTTC
D: .; V: TRBV29-1; J: TRBJ1-1; size: .; length: 12; CDR3: CSVEDRTVEAFF; DNA: TGCAGCGTTGAAGATCGGACAGTTGAAGCTTTCTTT
D: .; V: TRBV24-1; J: TRBJ1-5; size: .; length: 17; CDR3: CATSDSGAVYSNQPQHF; DNA: TGTGCCACCAGTGATTCAGGGGCAGTATATAGCAATCAGCCCCAGCATTTT
D: TRBD1; V: TRBV7-8; J: TRBJ1-2; size: .; length: 17; CDR3: CASSPRGTDSTNYGYTF; DNA: TGTGCCAGCAGCCCGAGGGGGACAGATAGTACTAACTATGGCTACACCTTC